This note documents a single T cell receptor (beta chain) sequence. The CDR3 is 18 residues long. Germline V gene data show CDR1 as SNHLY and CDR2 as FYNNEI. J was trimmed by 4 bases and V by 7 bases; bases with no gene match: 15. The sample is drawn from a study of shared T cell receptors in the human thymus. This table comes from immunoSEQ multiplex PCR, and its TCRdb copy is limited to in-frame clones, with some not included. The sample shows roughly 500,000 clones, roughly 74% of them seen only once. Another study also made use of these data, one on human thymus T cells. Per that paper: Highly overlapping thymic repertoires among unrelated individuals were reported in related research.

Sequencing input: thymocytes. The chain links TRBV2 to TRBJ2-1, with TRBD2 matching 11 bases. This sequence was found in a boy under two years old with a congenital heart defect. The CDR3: CASNPPGASGRRYNEQFF. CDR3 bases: TGTGCCAGCAATCCTCCTGGCGCTAGCGGGAGGCGATACAATGAGCAGTTCTTC.